The entry that follows covers one T cell receptor (beta chain) sequence. Its antigen specificity is not known. Base qualities are not provided; no much larger clone lies one nucleotide away. Samples from volunteer blood donors who had recovered from COVID-19 were contributed by a second Seattle source. The collaborating institutions used their own protocols to collect whole blood in K2EDTA tubes. Collaborator samples were shipped for TCRbeta analysis as frozen whole blood, isolated PBMCs, or DNA extracted from either sample type. The data are from a study of blood T cell repertoires in COVID-19 (TCRdb year 2020). At the level of the whole study: The collaborator samples originated in the United States, Italy and Spain and spanned the acute and convalescent phases of COVID-19. The sample metadata nearly always contained a de-identified subject ID, COVID-19 status, age in years and sex. The repertoires were made available in a free public database intended to serve as a resource for research on the immune response to SARS-CoV-2. HLA class I and class II types, where available, came from metadata supplied by the sample provider rather than from assay-based typing. Deeply sampled blood TCRbeta repertoires from subjects exposed to, actively infected with, or recovered from COVID-19 were included in the dataset. The prospective study material was composed of cDNA or gDNA derived from T cells, B-cell-depleted T cells, or PBMCs. The samples were drawn from the first 160 participants of the ongoing ImmuneRACE study and from under 1,500 subjects provided by 6 global collaborators. Here is what the overall study found, with its caveats: The quantity of clinical and demographic metadata differed by source and by participant and was supplied without curation.

The immunoSEQ Assay, a bias-controlled multiplex PCR, was used to amplify TCRbeta CDR3 regions from genomic DNA. In the original analysis: The number of nucleated cells in each sample was estimated from the amplification of reference gene primers within the assay. To quantify the absolute abundance of each unique TCRbeta CDR3 rearrangement, sequence reads were collapsed and filtered. For each sample, productive Simpson clonality was calculated as the square root of Simpson's diversity index over productive rearrangements. Not all clones reach the TCRdb copy of this immuneACCESS table, which keeps in-frame sequences only. Checked studies attribute under half of the gap to unresolved V genes and leave the rest unexplained. The D gene and trimming were derived from the DNA, and the V and J assignments and clone size from that table. The sample profile shows just over 250,000 clones; around nine tenths of them were found once. The ten largest clones capture around 9.5% of the sample.

The receptor was derived from a man aged 40-55 years who had recovered from COVID-19. Input material: peripheral blood.

CDR3 region: CASSLEGTSGGLYNEQFF. The DNA sequence reads TGTGCCAGCAGCTTAGAAGGGACTAGCGGGGGGCTCTACAATGAGCAGTTCTTC. Recombination joined TRBV7-2 with TRBJ2-1, and TRBD2 matches 15 of the central bases. The germline V gene supplies CDR1 SGHTA and CDR2 FQGNSA. Including the terminal cysteine and phenylalanine, the CDR3 comprises 18 residues. Just CDR3 DNA is preserved here, 54 bases in frame from base 1. At the junction V is shortened by 1 base and J by 3 bases; bases outside the gene matches: 4.